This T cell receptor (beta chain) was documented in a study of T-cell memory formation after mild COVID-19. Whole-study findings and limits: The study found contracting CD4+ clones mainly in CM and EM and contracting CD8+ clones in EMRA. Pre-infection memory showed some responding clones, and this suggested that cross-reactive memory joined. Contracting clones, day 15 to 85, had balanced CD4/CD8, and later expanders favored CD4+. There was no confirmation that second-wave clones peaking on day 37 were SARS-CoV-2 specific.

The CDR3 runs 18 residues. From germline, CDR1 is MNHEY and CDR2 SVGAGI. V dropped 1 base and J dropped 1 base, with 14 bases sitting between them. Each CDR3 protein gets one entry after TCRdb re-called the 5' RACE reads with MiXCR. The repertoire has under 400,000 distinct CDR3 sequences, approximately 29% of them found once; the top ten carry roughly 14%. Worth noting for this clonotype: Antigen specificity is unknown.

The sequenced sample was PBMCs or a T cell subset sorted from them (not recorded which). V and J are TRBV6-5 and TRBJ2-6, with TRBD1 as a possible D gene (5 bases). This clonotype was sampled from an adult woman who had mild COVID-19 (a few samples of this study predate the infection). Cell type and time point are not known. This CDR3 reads CASSYLRQTASGANVLTF. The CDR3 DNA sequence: TGTGCCAGCAGTTACTTGCGACAGACCGCTTCTGGGGCCAACGTCCTGACTTTC.